This TCR beta chain was captured in a study of cytomegalovirus exposure and HLA in healthy donors (dated by TCRdb to about 2017). Looking at the study overall: An earlier analysis of some 600 of the donors reported 276 Gb of sequence data and 117 million unique TCR beta sequences obtained from around 190 million T cells. Roughly 300 gigabases of sequencing data and approximately 85 million unique TCR sequences were included in an early release covering around 600 HLA-typed donors. The genetic ancestry cluster associated with self-reported Caucasian donors included over 65% of the 398 genotyped donors. The study aimed to test whether signatures of past pathogen exposure could be identified by cataloging public T cell receptors. Using immunosequencing, the study profiled T cell repertoires from 666 subjects and related those repertoires to cytomegalovirus serostatus. Along with the roughly 670-subject first cohort, a separate validation cohort of over a hundred different subjects was used. High-throughput TCR immunosequencing, statistical association of individual TCRs with disease status, and machine learning were combined to predict cytomegalovirus infection status. In a later analysis, previously published TCR beta repertoires from 500 to 750 donors were re-analyzed and high-resolution HLA genotyping was added so that TCR occurrence patterns could be studied. The later analysis used no new phenotypic data to find candidate immune exposures, relying instead on TCR beta sequences and their occurrence across donors. To decide whether each TCR beta V gene segment behaved as functional or pseudogenic, an earlier analysis of fewer than 750 of the donors relied on high-throughput TCR beta sequencing. Donor age, sex, ethnicity and CMV serostatus were compiled alongside the repertoire data. A later genetic analysis used genome-wide SNP genotypes for about 65% of the 666 donors, treating that subset as a discovery cohort. Every discovery cohort repertoire had been produced on one sequencing platform. Both class I and class II loci were covered by HLA typing, at four-digit resolution. Typing coverage differed by locus: A, B, C, DRB1 and DQB1 were typed in roughly 620-630 donors, DQA1 in 500 to 550, DPA1 in 600 to 610, and DPB1 in 450 to 490. Because of strong linkage in the cohort, four to six DR-DQ haplotypes were treated as single units for association and clustering. Across some 400 genotyped donors of the cohort, an average of 235,054 unique TCR beta nucleotide sequences per donor were sequenced, and around 20% of those sequences were non-productive.

Details on this clone: Its antigen specificity is not known. The input lacks base qualities; no much larger clone sits a single base away.

Libraries were constructed by the immunoSEQ multiplex PCR assay. A mixture of 60 forward primers for TCR Vbeta segments and 13 reverse primers for TCR Jbeta segments was used in the multiplex PCR. The CDR3 region of rearranged TCR beta genes was amplified from genomic DNA with a multiplex PCR assay. On the Illumina HiSeq System, the amplified TCR beta libraries were sequenced as 87-base-pair reads. Per the source publication's procedure: A later analysis tallied 75 million to 85 million unique TCR beta chains across the 666 repertoires, and roughly 11 million of those chains were shared by two or more donors. Raw reads were error-corrected and collapsed into unique sequences with a nearest-neighbor algorithm that merged closely related sequences to remove PCR and sequencing errors. V, D and J gene segments were assigned by aligning CDR3 sequences to IMGT reference sequences. For a sequence to be retained, a match of at least six nucleotides was required to both a V gene segment and a J gene segment. Rearrangements were called productive when the CDR3 lacked stop codons and stayed in frame with V and J; all others were non-productive. CDR3 was defined according to IMGT convention as the region running from the second conserved V-encoded cysteine to the conserved J-encoded phenylalanine. Sequences without an unambiguous match to a single V gene segment were excluded from the earlier analysis of almost 600 of the donors. In an earlier analysis of approximately 590 of the donors, a V segment was called functional when productive rearrangements were above 56.7%, and segregating when the standard deviation between donors exceeded 5%. A statistical classification framework was built for diagnosing cytomegalovirus status from the catalog of TCR beta chain sequences. In a later analysis, TCR nucleotide sequences were compared against IMGT/GENE-DB human TR gene sequences so that V and J genes could be assigned. In a later analysis, CDR3 sequences and most-parsimonious VDJ recombination scenarios were assigned using the TCRdist pipeline. In a later analysis, every TCR beta chain was defined by the combination of its CDR3 amino acid sequence and its V-gene family, and reads without a unique V-gene family were dropped. To address suspected cross-contamination and a sequencing artifact, a later analysis removed roughly 580 highly shared, low-generation-probability nucleotide sequences. In a later analysis, a clonal expansion index was calculated for each public chain from normalized within-repertoire ranks of inferred template counts. A later analysis computed generation probabilities with a VDJ recombination model fitted to out-of-frame rearrangements, and checked the results against IGoR. Hypergeometric tests were used in a later analysis to score TCR-TCR, TCR-HLA and TCR-CMV co-occurrence, with a repertoire-size bias correction applied to the TCR pairs. In a later analysis, false discovery rates were estimated by permuting HLA or CMV assignments 20 times. In a later analysis, co-occurring TCRs were grouped with DBSCAN, and TCRdist sequence similarity was added when clustering was performed within HLA-allele-positive subsets. Co-occurrence clustering excluded repertoires with fewer than 30,000 or more than 120,000 public chains, plus five with anomalous nucleotide sharing. TCRdb re-hosts the immuneACCESS table, in-frame sequences only. Its copies lack some clones; in the studies checked, an unresolved V gene accounts for under half of them, and the cause for the rest is not known. D and trimming come from the DNA, and the V and J calls and clone size come from that table. In all, the sample holds 130,000 to 150,000 clones, and about 76% of those were seen once. The ten largest make up 3.5% to 5% of the sample.

Summary of the overall study and its limitations: For the cohort, immune exposure information was limited to CMV serostatus. Some 15 rarely observed V segments, including chromosome 9 orphons, were excluded from the earlier analysis of some 590 of the donors because counts were too low. HLA typing was unavailable for some donors at each locus, so association tests used only the typed subset. An association between a missense DCLRE1C variant and V-gene and J-gene trimming of TCR beta chains was found in a later genetic analysis and replicated in an independent cohort. In a later analysis, HLA-associated TCR beta chains showed more clonal expansion and lower generation probabilities than non-associated chains that were equally common. The cohort was sequenced for TCR beta chains only, and without alpha or paired-chain data the features that could be detected were limited. Compared with the roughly 700-donor mean, donors in an Asian-associated ancestry cluster had fewer N-insertions in productive TCRs, according to a later genetic analysis. In an earlier analysis of about 550 of the donors, most TCR beta V segments were observed in productive rearrangements about 90% or about 30% of the time, broadly matching IMGT annotations. In a later analysis, most CMV-associated TCR beta chains were found to appear HLA-restricted, with HLA associations seemingly driven largely by CMV exposure. The study gave a list of about 170 TCR beta chains associated with cytomegalovirus. At a false discovery rate of 0.05, a later analysis linked 16,951 TCR beta sequences to specific HLA alleles. When HLA alleles, especially DR and DQ, strongly co-occurred, attributing TCR associations to individual alleles was difficult. A later analysis reported that several top co-occurrence clusters appeared linked to parvovirus B19, influenza, CMV and Epstein-Barr virus. In vitro tests confirmed that a few of the cytomegalovirus-associated TCR beta chains recognize cytomegalovirus antigens. In both the original and validation cohorts, the classifier was reported to diagnose cytomegalovirus status with high specificity and sensitivity. The presence/absence analyses assumed that sequencing depth was roughly uniform across donors, and that assumption may not be true. The sequencing pipeline was judged likely to have produced a cluster of highly shared sequence variants as a technical artifact. Correlated functional status among segregating V segments might reflect linkage disequilibrium, but an unknown experimental factor could not be ruled out. A further reported finding was that TCR beta sequences accurately predicted the HLA-A and HLA-B alleles for most subjects in the first cohort. Most TCR sequences were seen in very few donors, while some public TCRs were found in many individuals. In a later analysis, the rate of TCR association differed among HLA loci, with DRB1 alleles having the most associated TCRs and HLA-C alleles having the fewest. The authors suggested that the approach could potentially be generalized to other disease states and immunological phenotypes.

The cohort consisted of some 670 healthy bone marrow donors. Cohort members were all nominally healthy when sampled, although unrecorded immune exposures were likely present. The donor tested CMV seronegative and was one of the 352 seronegative cohort members. A peripheral blood sample was collected from each donor, and TCR beta sequencing was performed on peripheral blood mononuclear cells. The Qiagen DNeasy Blood Extraction Kit was used to extract genomic DNA from the blood cell samples. The sample comprised PBMCs. The clonotype comes from a man aged 18-30 years in good health and CMV-seronegative.

The DNA reads TGTGCCAGCAGTTCACGGGACAACAATCAGCCCCAGCATTTT. This sequence encodes CASSSRDNNQPQHF. This chain joins TRBV28 to TRBJ1-5; TRBD1 is a possible D gene, resting on 6 matching bases. Trimming takes 4 bases from V and 3 bases from J, and the germline ends sit 10 bases apart. The CDR3, cysteine through phenylalanine, is 14 amino acids long. CDR3 DNA only is kept here, 42 bases in frame from base 1. CDR1 and CDR2 were assigned from the germline V gene as MDHEN and SYDVKM.